The source of this T cell receptor beta chain is a study of T cell responses to AZD1222 COVID-19 vaccine. Germline V gene sequence: CDR1 SGHTA, CDR2 FQGNSA. Trimming stripped 3 bases from V and 1 base from J, with 12 bases between. The CDR3 runs to 15 residues. With regard to this clone: Its antigen is as yet unknown.

Study-wide findings and caveats: It should be noted that donors were predominantly white British and more often female, and clonal diversity was possibly underestimated. When two AZD1222 doses had been given, Spike-specific TCR breadth and depth rose. Samples come after the peak T cell response, not at day 14. Recipients of AZD1222 seropositive at baseline numbered only 5 or 6.

Libraries were prepared by immunoSEQ multiplex PCR; TCRdb keeps only in-frame clonotypes and omits some of them. The sample lists around 100,000 clones; more than 75% were seen once. Sample: peripheral blood, taken on day 0 of AZD1222 vaccination. This receptor was obtained from an adult in good health. This sequence joins TRBV7-2 and TRBJ1-2, with a possible D match to TRBD1 (6 bases). Written as DNA, the CDR3 is TGTGCCAGCAGCTTCGACGGACAGTTTAACTATGGCTACACCTTC. Residues: CASSFDGQFNYGYTF. The full variable domain, its missing parts supplied by reference TRBV7-2 and TRBJ1-2, is GAGVSQSPSNKVTEKGKDVELRCDPISGHTALYWYRQSLGQGLEFLIYFQGNSAPDKSGLPSDRFSAERTGGSVSTLTIQRTQQEDSAVYLCASSFDGQFNYGYTFGSGTRLTVV.